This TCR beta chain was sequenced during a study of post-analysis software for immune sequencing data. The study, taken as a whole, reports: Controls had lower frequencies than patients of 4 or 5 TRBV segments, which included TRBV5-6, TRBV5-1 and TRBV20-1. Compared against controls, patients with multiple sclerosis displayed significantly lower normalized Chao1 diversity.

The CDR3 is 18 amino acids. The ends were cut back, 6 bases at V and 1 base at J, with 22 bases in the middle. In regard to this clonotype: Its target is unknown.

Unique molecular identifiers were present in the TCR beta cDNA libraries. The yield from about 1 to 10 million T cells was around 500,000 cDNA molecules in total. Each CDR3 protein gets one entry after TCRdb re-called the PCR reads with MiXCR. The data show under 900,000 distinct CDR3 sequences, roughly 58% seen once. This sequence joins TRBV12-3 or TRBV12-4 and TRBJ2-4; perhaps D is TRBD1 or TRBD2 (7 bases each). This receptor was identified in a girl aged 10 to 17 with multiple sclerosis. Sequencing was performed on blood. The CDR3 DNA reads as TGTGCCAGCAGCGTTACGACAGGGAGGGTTTTGGCCAAAAACATTCAGTACTTC. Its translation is CASSVTTGRVLAKNIQYF.